This T cell receptor beta chain was found in a study of T cells after yellow fever vaccination. A single record per CDR3 protein comes from TCRdb applying MiXCR to the 5' RACE reads. This sample yields a few hundred thousand distinct CDR3 sequences, of which over 10% are seen a single time; roughly 0.5% belongs to the top ten. The material sequenced was CD4+ T cells sorted from PBMCs, taken 45 days after the yellow fever booster vaccination. This clonotype was sampled from a man aged 30 to 45 who received the YFV17D yellow fever vaccine.

CDR3 in DNA: TGTGCCAGCAGCCCCTCTGCGGGAGGGACAGATACGCAGTATTTT. Its translation: CASSPSAGGTDTQYF. The chain links TRBV9 to TRBJ2-3, with 9 bases fitting TRBD2. V was clipped by 4 bases and J by 3 bases; unmatched bases: 6. The CDR3 is 15 amino acids. The germline gives CDR1 SGDLS, CDR2 YYNGEE.